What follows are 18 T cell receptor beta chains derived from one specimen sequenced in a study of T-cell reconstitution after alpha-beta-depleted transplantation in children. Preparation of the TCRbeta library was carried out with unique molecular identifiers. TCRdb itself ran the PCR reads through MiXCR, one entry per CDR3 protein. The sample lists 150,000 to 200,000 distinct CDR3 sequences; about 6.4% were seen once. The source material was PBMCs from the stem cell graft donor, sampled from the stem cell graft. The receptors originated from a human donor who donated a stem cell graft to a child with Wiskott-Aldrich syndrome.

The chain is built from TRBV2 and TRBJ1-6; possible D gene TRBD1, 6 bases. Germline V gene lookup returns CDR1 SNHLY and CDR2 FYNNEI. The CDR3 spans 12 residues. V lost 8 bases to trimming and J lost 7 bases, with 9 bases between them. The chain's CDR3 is CASGQQNSPLHF. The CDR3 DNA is TGTGCCAGCGGACAGCAGAATTCACCCCTCCACTTT.

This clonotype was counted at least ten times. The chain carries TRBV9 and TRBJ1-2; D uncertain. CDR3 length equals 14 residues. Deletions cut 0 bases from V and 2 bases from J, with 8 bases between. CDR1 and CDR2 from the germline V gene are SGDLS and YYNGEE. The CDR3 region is CASSVAEGNYGYTF. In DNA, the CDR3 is TGTGCCAGCAGCGTAGCGGAAGGAAACTATGGCTACACCTTC.

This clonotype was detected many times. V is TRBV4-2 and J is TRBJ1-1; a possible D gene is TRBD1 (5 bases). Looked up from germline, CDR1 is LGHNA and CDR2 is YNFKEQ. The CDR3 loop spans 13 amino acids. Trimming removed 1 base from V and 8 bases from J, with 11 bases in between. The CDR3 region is CASSQVTWGEAFF. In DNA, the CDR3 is TGTGCCAGCAGCCAAGTCACGTGGGGCGAAGCTTTCTTT.

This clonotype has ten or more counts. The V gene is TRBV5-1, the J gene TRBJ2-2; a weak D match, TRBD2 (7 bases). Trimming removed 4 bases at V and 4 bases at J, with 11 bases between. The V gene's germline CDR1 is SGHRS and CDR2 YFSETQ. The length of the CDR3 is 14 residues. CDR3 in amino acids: CASSPGGSTGELFF. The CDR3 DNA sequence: TGCGCCAGCAGCCCGGGGGGCAGCACCGGGGAGCTGTTTTTT. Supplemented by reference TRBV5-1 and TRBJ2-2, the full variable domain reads KAGVTQTPRYLIKTRGQQVTLSCSPISGHRSVSWYQQTPGQGLQFLFEYFSETQRNKGNFPGRFSGRQFSNSRSEMNVSTLELGDSALYLCASSPGGSTGELFFGEGSRLTVL.

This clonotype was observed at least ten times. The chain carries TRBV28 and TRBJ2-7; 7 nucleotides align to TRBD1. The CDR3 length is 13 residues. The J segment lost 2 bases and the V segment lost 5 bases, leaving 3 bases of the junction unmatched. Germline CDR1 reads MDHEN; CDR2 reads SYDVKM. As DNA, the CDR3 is TGTGCCAGCAGTAGAACAGGGGCCTACGAGCAGTACTTC. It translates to CASSRTGAYEQYF.

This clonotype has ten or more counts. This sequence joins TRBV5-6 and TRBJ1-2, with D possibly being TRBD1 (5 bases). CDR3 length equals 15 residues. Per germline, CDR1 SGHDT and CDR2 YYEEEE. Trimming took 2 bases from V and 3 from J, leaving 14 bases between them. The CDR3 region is CASSFARVGDYGYTF. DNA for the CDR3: TGTGCCAGCAGCTTCGCCAGGGTCGGGGACTATGGCTACACCTTC.

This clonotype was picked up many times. The CDR3 spells CASSLLTTETQYF. The CDR3 DNA reads TGTGCCAGCAGCTTATTAACTACGGAGACCCAGTACTTC. The chain recombines TRBV7-6 with TRBJ2-5; D gene ambiguous. This CDR3 comprises 13 residues. Germline CDR1 SGHVS, CDR2 FNYEAQ. Trimming removed 2 bases at V and 5 bases at J, with 9 bases between.

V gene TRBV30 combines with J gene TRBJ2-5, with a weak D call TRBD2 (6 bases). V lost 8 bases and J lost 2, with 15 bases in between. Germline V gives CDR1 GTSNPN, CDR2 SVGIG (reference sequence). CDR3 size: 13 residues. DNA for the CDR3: TGTGCCGGAACCGGGAGATCACAAGAGACCCAGTACTTC. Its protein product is CAGTGRSQETQYF.

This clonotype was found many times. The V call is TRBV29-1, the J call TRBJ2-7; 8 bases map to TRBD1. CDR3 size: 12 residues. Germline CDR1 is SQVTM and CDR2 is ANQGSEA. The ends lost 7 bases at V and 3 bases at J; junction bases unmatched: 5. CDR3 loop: CSATTGDYEQYF. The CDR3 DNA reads TGCAGCGCCACGACAGGGGACTACGAGCAGTACTTC.

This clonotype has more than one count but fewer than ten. CDR3 in DNA: TGTGCCAGAGGCAGGGTTGAGGATGGAAACACCATATATTTT. Its protein is CARGRVEDGNTIYF. This chain joins TRBV7-9 and TRBJ1-3, with D tentatively TRBD1 (5 bases). Germline values: CDR1 SEHNR, CDR2 FQNEAQ (reference sequence). CDR3 length equals 14 residues. The germline V and J ends were trimmed by 9 bases and 3 bases, with 15 bases remaining between them.

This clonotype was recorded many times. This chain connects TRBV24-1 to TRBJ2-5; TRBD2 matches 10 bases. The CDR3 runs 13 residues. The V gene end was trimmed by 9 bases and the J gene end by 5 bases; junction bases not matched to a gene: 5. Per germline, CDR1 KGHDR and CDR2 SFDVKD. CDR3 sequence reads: CATASGSIETQYF. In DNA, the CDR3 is TGTGCCACCGCTAGCGGGAGCATCGAGACCCAGTACTTC.

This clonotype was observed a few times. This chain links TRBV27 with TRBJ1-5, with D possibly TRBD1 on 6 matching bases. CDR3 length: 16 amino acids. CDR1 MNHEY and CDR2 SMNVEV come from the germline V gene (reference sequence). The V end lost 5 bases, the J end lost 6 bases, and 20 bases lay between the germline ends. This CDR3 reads CASSLQGGTKGQPQHF. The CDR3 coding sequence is TGTGCCAGCAGTCTCCAAGGGGGGACTAAGGGTCAGCCCCAGCATTTT.

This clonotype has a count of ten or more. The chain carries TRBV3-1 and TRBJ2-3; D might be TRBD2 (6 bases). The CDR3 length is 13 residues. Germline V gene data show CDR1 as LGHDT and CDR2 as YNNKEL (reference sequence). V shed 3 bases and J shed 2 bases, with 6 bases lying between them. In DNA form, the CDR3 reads TGTGCCAGCAGCCAGCGGGACACAGATACGCAGTATTTT. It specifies CASSQRDTDTQYF.

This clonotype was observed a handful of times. As DNA, the CDR3 is TGTGCCACCAGTGAGTCAGGGGTTAATCAGCCCCAGCATTTT. This encodes CATSESGVNQPQHF. The genes are TRBV24-1 and TRBJ1-5; tentative D call: TRBD1 (6 bases). The CDR3 is 14 amino acids. The V end was cut by 4 bases, the J end by 4 bases, with 10 bases between. Germline V gene lookup returns CDR1 KGHDR and CDR2 SFDVKD.

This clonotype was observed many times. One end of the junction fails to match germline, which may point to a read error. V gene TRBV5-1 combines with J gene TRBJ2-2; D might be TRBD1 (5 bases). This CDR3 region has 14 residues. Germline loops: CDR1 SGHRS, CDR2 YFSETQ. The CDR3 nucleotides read TGTGCCAGCAGCTTAGACAGGAACACCGGGGAGCTGTTTTTT. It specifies CASSLDRNTGELFF.

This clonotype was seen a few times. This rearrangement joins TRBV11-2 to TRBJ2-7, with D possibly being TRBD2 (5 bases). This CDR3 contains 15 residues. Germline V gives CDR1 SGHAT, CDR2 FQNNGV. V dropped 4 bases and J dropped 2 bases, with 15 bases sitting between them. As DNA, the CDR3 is TGTGCCAGCAGCTCCGGAGGCCGATTGGCCTACGAGCAGTACTTC. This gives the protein CASSSGGRLAYEQYF. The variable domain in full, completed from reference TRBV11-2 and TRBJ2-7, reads EAGVAQSPRYKIIEKRQSVAFWCNPISGHATLYWYQQILGQGPKLLIQFQNNGVVDDSQLPKDRFSAERLKGVDSTLKIQPAKLEDSAVYLCASSSGGRLAYEQYFGPGTRLTVT.

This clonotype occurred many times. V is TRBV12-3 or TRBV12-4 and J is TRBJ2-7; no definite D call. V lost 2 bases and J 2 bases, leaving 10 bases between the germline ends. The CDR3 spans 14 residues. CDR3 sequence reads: CASSLPGKAYEQYF. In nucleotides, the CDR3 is TGTGCCAGCAGTTTACCGGGTAAGGCCTACGAGCAGTACTTC.

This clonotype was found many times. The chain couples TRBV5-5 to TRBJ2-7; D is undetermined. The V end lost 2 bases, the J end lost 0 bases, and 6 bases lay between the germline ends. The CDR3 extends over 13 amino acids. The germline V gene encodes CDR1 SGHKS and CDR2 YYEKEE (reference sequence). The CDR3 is CASSFWSSYEQYF. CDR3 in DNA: TGTGCCAGCAGCTTTTGGAGCTCCTACGAGCAGTACTTC.